This entry features one T cell receptor (beta chain) sequence. The data belong to a study of T cell changes during pregnancy in multiple sclerosis. The CDR3 sequence is 15 residues long. V lost 4 bases, J lost 6 bases, and 11 bases stayed unmatched. CDR1 is ENHRY, CDR2 SYGVKD, per germline. Clones were sequenced by immunoSEQ multiplex PCR, and TCRdb holds only the in-frame ones, with some missing. Among 55,000 to 80,000 clones listed, approximately 95% were seen once. This chain links TRBV10-3 with TRBJ1-2; 7 nucleotides agree with TRBD1. The sequenced sample was CD8+ T cells from peripheral blood mononuclear cells, obtained in the second trimester of pregnancy. The sequence derives from a female donor with multiple sclerosis, enrolled in a pregnancy study. Here the CDR3 reads CAISGIRQGGHGYTF. The CDR3 bases are TGTGCCATCAGTGGGATCCGACAGGGAGGACATGGCTACACCTTC.